These 31 T cell receptor beta chains were sequenced from one sample in a study of PD-L1 blockade in urothelial cancer. Profiled with immunoSEQ multiplex PCR; TCRdb holds only in-frame clones, not every one. The data contain around 30,000 clones, 75% to 85% of them seen just once; the ten biggest clones take up about 29%. Here the sequenced sample was PBMCs, taken around atezolizumab (anti-PD-L1) treatment. Every receptor here comes from a man in his 60s with urothelial cancer.

This sequence joins TRBV5-4 and TRBJ2-2, with D hard to call. In germline, CDR1 is SGHNT, CDR2 YYREEE (reference sequence). CDR3 length: 14 residues. The V gene lost 0 bases and the J gene lost 0 bases, with 3 bases spanning the gap. In DNA form, the CDR3 reads TGTGCCAGCAGCTTGGCTCCGAACACCGGGGAGCTGTTTTTT. It is translated as CASSLAPNTGELFF.

This sequence joins TRBV5-1 and TRBJ1-6, with TRBD1 identical over 9 bases. The CDR3 is made up of 16 amino acids. Germline CDR1 SGHRS, CDR2 YFSETQ. V lost 4 bases to trimming and J lost 9 bases; unmatched junction nucleotides: 11. In DNA, the CDR3 is TGCGCCAGCAGCGCGCCGACAGGGGGGATTTCTTCACCCCTCCACTTT. Encoded protein: CASSAPTGGISSPLHF.

The genes are TRBV5-6 and TRBJ1-2; the D gene is possibly TRBD1 (5 bases). CDR3 length: 15 amino acids. Trimming took 4 bases from V and 4 from J, leaving 17 bases between them. Germline-derived CDR1 and CDR2 are SGHDT and YYEEEE. The CDR3 loop is CASSARQSPIYGYTF. CDR3 DNA: TGTGCCAGCAGCGCCCGACAGTCTCCCATCTATGGCTACACCTTC. The variable domain in full, completed from reference TRBV5-6 and TRBJ1-2, reads DAGVTQSPTHLIKTRGQQVTLRCSPKSGHDTVSWYQQALGQGPQFIFQYYEEEERQRGNFPDRFSGHQFPNYSSELNVNALLLGDSALYLCASSARQSPIYGYTFGSGTRLTVV.

The table lists this clone with many counts. The chain combines TRBV6-5 with TRBJ1-2; tentative D call: TRBD1 (5 bases). CDR1 and CDR2 from the germline V gene are MNHEY and SVGAGI. V lost 0 bases and J lost 3, with 8 bases in between. CDR3 length equals 14 residues. CDR3 in amino acids: CASSYSRDHYGYTF. CDR3 bases: TGTGCCAGCAGTTACTCCAGGGATCACTATGGCTACACCTTC.

This clone was picked up a small number of times. This chain connects TRBV4-3 to TRBJ2-7, with D perhaps TRBD2 (6 bases). CDR3 length equals 14 residues. From germline, CDR1 is LGHNA and CDR2 YSLEER. Trimming took off 5 bases at V and 3 bases at J, with 14 bases between the two ends. The CDR3 sequence is CASSLAGLIYEQYF. In nucleotides, the CDR3 is TGCGCCAGCAGCTTGGCGGGGCTGATCTACGAGCAGTACTTC.

The J gene is TRBJ1-2, the V gene TRBV4-1, with a tentative D call TRBD1 (5 bases). This CDR3 contains 19 residues. CDR1 and CDR2 (germline): MGHRA, YSYEKL. V lost 3 bases to trimming and J lost 8 bases, with 31 bases between them. CDR3 region: CASSHDPATMWQGKSGYTF. The DNA of the CDR3 is TGCGCCAGCAGCCATGATCCTGCTACGATGTGGCAGGGAAAGAGCGGCTACACCTTC.

This clone was recorded once. V and J are TRBV9 and TRBJ2-1; 8 bases align to TRBD2. The V segment lost 0 bases and the J segment 4 bases; nucleotides outside the gene matches: 3. CDR3 size: 15 residues. CDR1 and CDR2 (germline): SGDLS, YYNGEE. CDR3 residues: CASSVAGGSYNEQFF. The CDR3 DNA sequence: TGTGCCAGCAGCGTAGCGGGGGGGTCTTACAATGAGCAGTTCTTC. The full variable domain, rest sourced from reference TRBV9 and TRBJ2-1, is DSGVTQTPKHLITATGQRVTLRCSPRSGDLSVYWYQQSLDQGLQFLIQYYNGEERAKGNILERFSAQQFPDLHSELNLSSLELGDSALYFCASSVAGGSYNEQFFGPGTRLTVL.

The rearrangement uses TRBV18 and TRBJ2-7; a weak D match, TRBD2 (6 bases). V was trimmed by 2 bases and J by 0 bases, leaving 11 bases between them. The CDR3 sequence is 15 residues long. The germline V gene has CDR1 KGHSH and CDR2 LQKENI. This CDR3 reads CASSPSGLTSYEQYF. Written as DNA, the CDR3 is TGTGCCAGCTCACCATCGGGACTGACCTCCTACGAGCAGTACTTC.

The V gene is TRBV5-4, the J gene TRBJ2-1, with D possibly TRBD2 on 6 matching bases. The V end lost 0 bases, the J end lost 9 bases, and 10 bases lay between the germline ends. Germline assignment: CDR1 SGHNT and CDR2 YYREEE (reference sequence). The CDR3 spans 13 residues. Here the CDR3 reads CASSLGLAIEQFF. The CDR3 nucleotides are TGTGCCAGCAGCTTGGGTCTAGCGATTGAGCAGTTCTTC.

CDR3 amino acids: CASSEGGWGFEQYF. In DNA form, the CDR3 reads TGTGCCAGCAGCGAGGGGGGGTGGGGTTTCGAGCAGTACTTC. The rearrangement uses TRBV9 and TRBJ2-7; a possible D gene is TRBD2 (7 bases). The V gene's germline CDR1 is SGDLS and CDR2 YYNGEE. The CDR3 is 14 amino acids. The germline V and J ends were trimmed by 3 bases and 6 bases, with 16 bases remaining between them.

In DNA, the CDR3 is TGTGCCTGGAGTAAGGGACAGTTGCTCTCTGGGGCCAACGTCCTGACTTTC. This codes for CAWSKGQLLSGANVLTF. The rearrangement uses TRBV30 and TRBJ2-6, with 7 positions matching TRBD1. Trimming removed 2 bases from V and 0 bases from J; junction bases left unmatched: 7. Germline values: CDR1 GTSNPN, CDR2 SVGIG (reference sequence). This CDR3 has 17 residues.

The CDR3 DNA sequence: TGCGCCAGCAGCTTTGGACCCCGGGACTCCAACTACGAGCAGTACTTC. Translating gives CASSFGPRDSNYEQYF. This chain joins TRBV5-1 and TRBJ2-7; D may be TRBD2 (6 bases). Germline-derived CDR1 and CDR2 are SGHRS and YFSETQ. The CDR3 runs to 16 residues. Trimming removed 2 bases at V and 3 bases at J, with 18 bases between. The full variable domain, its missing parts supplied by reference TRBV5-1 and TRBJ2-7, is KAGVTQTPRYLIKTRGQQVTLSCSPISGHRSVSWYQQTPGQGLQFLFEYFSETQRNKGNFPGRFSGRQFSNSRSEMNVSTLELGDSALYLCASSFGPRDSNYEQYFGPGTRLTVT.

This chain links TRBV19 with TRBJ1-4, with a possible D match to TRBD1 (5 bases). Trimming removed 4 bases at V and 7 bases at J, with 13 bases between. The germline gives CDR1 LNHDA, CDR2 SQIVND (reference sequence). The CDR3 is made up of 14 amino acids. The CDR3 DNA is TGTGCCAGTAGTACACAGGCGGGGGTTGAAAAACTGTTTTTT. Its translation is CASSTQAGVEKLFF.

The genes are TRBV7-9 and TRBJ1-1, with D perhaps matching TRBD1 (6 bases). CDR3 size: 14 residues. Trimming took off 5 bases at V and 0 bases at J, with 10 bases between the two ends. Germline V gene lookup returns CDR1 SEHNR and CDR2 FQNEAQ (reference sequence). The CDR3 reads CASSVQGVNTEAFF. The DNA for the CDR3 is TGTGCCAGCAGCGTACAGGGAGTGAACACTGAAGCTTTCTTT.

This chain joins TRBV11-2 and TRBJ1-6; D might be TRBD1 (5 bases). The CDR3 is made up of 15 amino acids. The V gene lost 3 bases and the J gene lost 8 bases, with 14 bases spanning the gap. Germline lookup yields CDR1 SGHAT and CDR2 FQNNGV. The CDR3 coding sequence is TGTGCCAGCAGCTTCTGGCGGGACGGAGATTCACCCCTCCACTTT. It specifies CASSFWRDGDSPLHF. The whole variable domain, filled in from reference TRBV11-2 and TRBJ1-6, reads EAGVAQSPRYKIIEKRQSVAFWCNPISGHATLYWYQQILGQGPKLLIQFQNNGVVDDSQLPKDRFSAERLKGVDSTLKIQPAKLEDSAVYLCASSFWRDGDSPLHFGNGTRLTVT.

The CDR3 coding sequence is TGTGCCAGCAGTGAAATGACAGGGGCTCGCTATGGCTACACCTTC. Protein sequence: CASSEMTGARYGYTF. The chain recombines TRBV6-1 with TRBJ1-2, with 8 bases that match TRBD1. V shed 2 bases and J 4 bases; nucleotides not matched to a gene: 6. Per the germline V gene, CDR1 is MNHNS and CDR2 is SASEGT. The length of the CDR3 is 15 residues.

The chain couples TRBV5-6 to TRBJ2-7, with a weak D call TRBD2 (5 bases). In germline, CDR1 is SGHDT, CDR2 YYEEEE. There are 12 residues in the CDR3. V lost 4 bases and J lost 4, with 9 bases in between. The CDR3 spells CASSLGMYEQYF. Here the CDR3 DNA reads TGTGCCAGCAGCCTCGGGATGTACGAGCAGTACTTC.

The chain employs TRBV6-5 and TRBJ2-1, with 7 bases identical to TRBD2. V was pared by 6 bases and J by 9 bases, with 14 bases of the junction left unmatched. The CDR3 length is 15 residues. Germline V gene lookup returns CDR1 MNHEY and CDR2 SVGAGI. The CDR3: CASRKPGLPDREQFF. CDR3 in DNA: TGTGCCAGCAGAAAACCGGGACTACCTGATCGTGAGCAGTTCTTC.

V and J are TRBV4-2 and TRBJ1-1, with 12 positions matching TRBD1. The length of the CDR3 is 16 residues. V shed 1 base and J 4 bases; nucleotides not matched to a gene: 4. Germline CDR1 reads LGHNA; CDR2 reads YNFKEQ. CDR3 residues: CASSQGDRGHGTEAFF. The CDR3 DNA is TGTGCCAGCAGCCAAGGGGACAGGGGGCACGGCACTGAAGCTTTCTTT.

The gene calls are TRBV7-2 and TRBJ2-5; no definite D call. Trimming left V 0 bases short and J 3 bases short, with 11 bases between. Germline V gene lookup returns CDR1 SGHTA and CDR2 FQGNSA. CDR3 length: 15 amino acids. In nucleotides, the CDR3 is TGTGCCAGCAGCTTAGCTGGAGTCTGGGAAGAGACCCAGTACTTC. It yields the protein CASSLAGVWEETQYF.

The CDR3 DNA is TGTGCCAGCAGTTTAAGTGGCCAGGGTGGCTATGGCTACACCTTC. Its protein is CASSLSGQGGYGYTF. This chain joins TRBV28 and TRBJ1-2, with a tentative D call TRBD1 (5 bases). The CDR3 length is 15 residues. Trimming left V 2 bases short and J 4 bases short, with 14 bases between. The germline gives CDR1 MDHEN, CDR2 SYDVKM.

The J gene is TRBJ1-5, the V gene TRBV15, with TRBD1 matching 8 bases. Germline loops: CDR1 LNHNV, CDR2 YYDKDF (reference sequence). J lost 6 bases, V lost 6 bases, and 10 bases had no gene match. CDR3 length: 15 residues. The CDR3 DNA is TGTGCCACCAGTACGCAAGGACAGGGTGGTCAGCCCCAGCATTTT. This codes for CATSTQGQGGQPQHF. Complete variable domain (other parts from reference TRBV15 and TRBJ1-5): DAMVIQNPRYQVTQFGKPVTLSCSQTLNHNVMYWYQQKSSQAPKLLFHYYDKDFNNEADTPDNFQSRRPNTSFCFLDIRSPGLGDTAMYLCATSTQGQGGQPQHFGDGTRLSIL.

V and J are TRBV7-3 and TRBJ2-1; 7 nucleotides align to TRBD1. V gave up 5 bases and J gave up 5 bases; unmatched junction bases: 12. The length of the CDR3 is 16 residues. The germline V gene has CDR1 SGHTA and CDR2 FQGTGA. The CDR3, as DNA: TGTGCCAGCAGCCCATCAAGGACAGGTTGGGACAATGAGCAGTTCTTC. Translating gives CASSPSRTGWDNEQFF.

The chain couples TRBV6-1 to TRBJ2-2; maybe TRBD2 (6 bases). V was shortened by 1 base and J by 1 base, with 16 bases between the two germline ends. CDR1 MNHNS and CDR2 SASEGT come from the germline V gene. The CDR3 length is 18 residues. The CDR3 here is CASSEGLAGTLNTGELFF. The CDR3 bases are TGTGCCAGCAGTGAAGGTTTGGCGGGGACCCTGAACACCGGGGAGCTGTTTTTT.

V is TRBV7-6 and J is TRBJ2-1; 8 bases map to TRBD2. V dropped 7 bases and J dropped 4; count of bases not matched to a gene: 15. The CDR3 runs to 17 residues. CDR1 is SGHVS and CDR2 is FNYEAQ in the germline V gene. The CDR3 DNA reads TGTGCCAGCACCCCCAAGAATCGGGGGGGTGCTTACAATGAGCAGTTCTTC. It translates to CASTPKNRGGAYNEQFF.

DNA of the CDR3: TGTGCCTGGAGTGACAGGGGAACCGGGGAGCTGTTTTTT. Protein product: CAWSDRGTGELFF. V and J are TRBV30 and TRBJ2-2; 7 bases line up with TRBD1. V lost 1 base to trimming and J lost 5 bases; unmatched junction nucleotides: 1. This CDR3 comprises 13 residues. The germline gives CDR1 GTSNPN, CDR2 SVGIG (reference sequence). The full variable domain, rest sourced from reference TRBV30 and TRBJ2-2, is SQTIHQWPATLVQPVGSPLSLECTVEGTSNPNLYWYRQAAGRGLQLLFYSVGIGQISSEVPQNLSASRPQDRQFILSSKKLLLSDSGFYLCAWSDRGTGELFFGEGSRLTVL.

This clone was picked up one time. The rearrangement uses TRBV27 and TRBJ2-3, with 10 bases aligning to TRBD2. In germline, CDR1 is MNHEY, CDR2 SMNVEV (reference sequence). This CDR3 is built from 17 residues. V lost 3 bases to trimming and J lost 1 base; unmatched junction nucleotides: 7. In DNA form, the CDR3 reads TGTGCCAGCAGTTTTGGTACTAGCGGGGACGGCACAGATACGCAGTATTTT. As protein: CASSFGTSGDGTDTQYF.

This clone was detected once. The CDR3 nucleotides read TGCAGCGTTGAAGAAAAAAACGCGATAACGTTCTTC. Residues: CSVEEKNAITFF. The J gene is TRBJ2-1, the V gene TRBV29-1; D not certain. The CDR3 has 12 residues. V was pared by 0 bases and J by 15 bases, with 15 bases between. Germline V lookup: CDR1 SQVTM, CDR2 ANQGSEA.

V usage is TRBV30 and J usage is TRBJ2-1; 7 bases line up with TRBD1. Germline values: CDR1 GTSNPN, CDR2 SVGIG (reference sequence). The CDR3 has 13 amino acids. The junction had 4 bases not matched to a gene; V was cut back by 3 bases and J by 5 bases. The CDR3 sequence: CAWSGDRDNEQFF. CDR3 sequence (DNA): TGTGCCTGGAGCGGCGACAGGGACAATGAGCAGTTCTTC.

CDR3 DNA: TGTGCCAGCAGCTCGGTGAGTGCTGAAGCTTTCTTT. This codes for CASSSVSAEAFF. This rearrangement joins TRBV11-1 to TRBJ1-1; no definite D call. V lost 4 bases and J lost 6, with 9 bases in between. Per germline, CDR1 SGHAT and CDR2 FQDESV (reference sequence). CDR3 size: 12 residues. The variable domain in full, completed from reference TRBV11-1 and TRBJ1-1, reads EAEVAQSPRYKITEKSQAVAFWCDPISGHATLYWYRQILGQGPELLVQFQDESVVDDSQLPKDRFSAERLKGVDSTLKIQPAELGDSAMYLCASSSVSAEAFFGQGTRLTVV.

The gene calls are TRBV4-1 and TRBJ1-1; TRBD1 agrees at 8 bases. From germline, CDR1 is MGHRA and CDR2 YSYEKL. The CDR3 has 15 residues. The junction had 5 bases not matched to a gene; V was cut back by 0 bases and J by 5 bases. This chain's CDR3 is CASSQEGQVETEAFF. CDR3 nucleotide sequence: TGCGCCAGCAGCCAAGAGGGACAGGTGGAAACTGAAGCTTTCTTT.